These 9 T cell receptor beta chains were all obtained from the same sample, sequenced in a study of technical replicates of blood from a few donors. The repertoire was sequenced with immunoSEQ multiplex PCR; TCRdb's copy has only in-frame clones and lacks some. The table has about 88,000 clones, less than 95% seen once. Input material: T cells isolated from PBMCs. All receptors come from a human donor in good health.

This clone came up once. V gene TRBV28 combines with J gene TRBJ1-4, with TRBD1 matching 8 bases. The junction had 7 bases not matched to a gene; V was cut back by 6 bases and J by 7 bases. Germline V gene lookup returns CDR1 MDHEN and CDR2 SYDVKM. The CDR3 loop spans 14 amino acids. CDR3 protein: CASSPGDRREKLFF. CDR3 coding DNA: TGTGCCAGCAGCCCCGGGGACAGGCGTGAAAAACTGTTTTTT.

CDR3 nucleotide sequence: TGTGCCAGCAGGATACAGGGGGCTCCCTACGAGCAGTACTTC. Translating it yields CASRIQGAPYEQYF. This sequence joins TRBV28 and TRBJ2-7; 9 bases are a match to TRBD1. V lost 6 bases to trimming and J lost 2 bases; unmatched junction nucleotides: 5. Germline lookup yields CDR1 MDHEN and CDR2 SYDVKM. The CDR3 consists of 14 residues.

The chain uses TRBV5-8 and TRBJ2-7; D perhaps matches TRBD2 (6 bases). V lost 0 bases, J lost 1 base, and 11 bases lay in between. CDR1 SGHTS and CDR2 YDEGEE come from the germline V gene. The CDR3 spans 15 residues. CDR3 loop: CASSLAFGRSYEQYF. The CDR3 DNA reads TGTGCCAGCAGCTTGGCATTTGGGAGGTCCTACGAGCAGTACTTC.

The chain couples TRBV14 to TRBJ1-1; 10 nucleotides align to TRBD1. V shed 5 bases and J 8 bases; nucleotides not matched to a gene: 26. The germline gives CDR1 SGHDN, CDR2 FVKESK. There are 20 residues in the CDR3. The CDR3 spells CASSTQGDRGREVKGEEAFF. Here the CDR3 DNA reads TGTGCCAGCAGCACCCAGGGAGACAGGGGGCGCGAGGTCAAGGGTGAGGAAGCTTTCTTT.

This chain joins TRBV2 and TRBJ2-3, with D maybe TRBD2 (5 bases). The germline V gene has CDR1 SNHLY and CDR2 FYNNEI. V was shortened by 3 bases and J by 4 bases, with 14 bases between the two germline ends. The CDR3 spans 15 residues. As DNA, the CDR3 is TGTGCCAGCAGTGATATGAGGAGGCGGGCAGATACGCAGTATTTT. As protein: CASSDMRRRADTQYF.

The J gene is TRBJ1-2, the V gene TRBV5-5; 7 bases are a match to TRBD1. CDR1 and CDR2 from the germline V gene are SGHKS and YYEKEE (reference sequence). The CDR3 has 16 residues. The trim removed 4 bases at V and 8 bases at J, leaving 17 bases unmatched. Written as DNA, the CDR3 is TGTGCCAGCAGCCTTCAAGTCGCAGGGGGAGCGTACGGCTACACCTTC. It encodes CASSLQVAGGAYGYTF.

The chain carries TRBV4-1 and TRBJ2-1; 7 bases map to TRBD2. This CDR3 has 17 amino acids. CDR1 and CDR2 from the germline V gene are MGHRA and YSYEKL. Trimming cost V 5 bases and J 2 bases; bases outside gene matches: 12. In nucleotides, the CDR3 is TGCGCCAGCAGCATTGTCCGGGACTACAATCCCTACAATGAGCAGTTCTTC. Translation: CASSIVRDYNPYNEQFF.

The chain carries TRBV7-6 and TRBJ2-1; D gene unclear. Trimming removed 4 bases from V and 7 bases from J, with 8 bases in between. Germline lookup yields CDR1 SGHVS and CDR2 FNYEAQ. CDR3 length: 12 amino acids. The CDR3 coding sequence is TGTGCCAGCAGCTCAGAGAGGAATGAGCAGTTCTTC. Amino acid sequence: CASSSERNEQFF.

The count of this clone is one. The chain recombines TRBV11-2 with TRBJ2-7, with TRBD2 matching 9 bases. This CDR3 has 15 residues. The V gene's germline CDR1 is SGHAT and CDR2 FQNNGV. Trimming removed 5 bases from V and 3 bases from J; junction bases left unmatched: 8. In DNA, the CDR3 is TGTGCCAGCAGCCAGCAGCGGGAGGCCAGCTACGAGCAGTACTTC. Its protein is CASSQQREASYEQYF.